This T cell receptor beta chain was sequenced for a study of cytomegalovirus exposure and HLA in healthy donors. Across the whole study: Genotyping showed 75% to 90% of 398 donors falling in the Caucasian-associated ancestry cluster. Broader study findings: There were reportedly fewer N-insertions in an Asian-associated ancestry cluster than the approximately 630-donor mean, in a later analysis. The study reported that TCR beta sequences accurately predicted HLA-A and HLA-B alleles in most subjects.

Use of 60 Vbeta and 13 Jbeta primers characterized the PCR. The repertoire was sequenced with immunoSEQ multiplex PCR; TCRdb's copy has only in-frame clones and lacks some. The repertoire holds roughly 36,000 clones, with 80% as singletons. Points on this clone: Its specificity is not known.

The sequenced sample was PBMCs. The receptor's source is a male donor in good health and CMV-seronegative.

The CDR3 region has the DNA TGTGCCAACCGCCCTTTGGGGCAAAGTCCCTACGAGCAGTACTTC. Protein: CANRPLGQSPYEQYF. The chain links TRBV7-9 to TRBJ2-7, with D perhaps matching TRBD1 (5 bases). Trimming stripped 10 bases from V and 2 bases from J, with 21 bases between. This CDR3 has 15 residues. The germline CDR1 and CDR2 sequences are SEHNR and FQNEAQ (reference sequence).